This is a list of T cell receptor beta chains from one sample in a study of blood T cell repertoires in COVID-19. Some clones are missing from TCRdb's copy, which holds only in-frame ones; the method was immunoSEQ multiplex PCR. The profile shows 180,000 or so clones, almost 85% of them singletons. Sequences were obtained from peripheral blood. The receptors shown here come from a man aged 40-49 years who had recovered from COVID-19. Each CDR3 is given with its conserved first and last residue. Fields, in order: CDR3 DNA, CDR3 protein, clone size, J gene, D gene, CDR3 length, V gene. D genes are given only for firm matches. The size entry is marked missing in some rows and otherwise reads once, few, many or a size class.

CDR3nt: TGTGCCAGCAGCTTGGAAACCGGGACAGGGTATGGGGAGCAGTACTTC
CDR3aa: CASSLETGTGYGEQYF
abundance: .
j_gene: TRBJ2-7
d_gene: TRBD1
len: 16
v_gene: TRBV5-8

CDR3nt: TGTGCCAGCAGCTCCGGACAGCAAGATACGCAGTATTTT
CDR3aa: CASSSGQQDTQYF
abundance: once
j_gene: TRBJ2-3
d_gene: .
len: 13
v_gene: TRBV7-3

CDR3nt: TGTGCCAGCAATTCAGGCTGGGGCCCCAACTCCTACGAGCAGTACTTC
CDR3aa: CASNSGWGPNSYEQYF
abundance: .
j_gene: TRBJ2-7
d_gene: .
len: 16
v_gene: TRBV5-8

CDR3nt: TGTGCCAGCTCATCAGGCTACGAGCAGTACTTC
CDR3aa: CASSSGYEQYF
abundance: .
j_gene: TRBJ2-7
d_gene: .
len: 11
v_gene: TRBV18

CDR3nt: TGTGCCAGCTCGCCCGACAGGGTCTCTAACTATGGCTACACCTTC
CDR3aa: CASSPDRVSNYGYTF
abundance: .
j_gene: TRBJ1-2
d_gene: TRBD1
len: 15
v_gene: TRBV18

CDR3nt: TGTGCCAGCAGTGGGCCCAGCAATGAGCAGTTCTTC
CDR3aa: CASSGPSNEQFF
abundance: .
j_gene: TRBJ2-1
d_gene: .
len: 12
v_gene: TRBV6-4

CDR3nt: TGTGCCGGACAGGGGAACACCGGGGAGCTGTTTTTT
CDR3aa: CAGQGNTGELFF
abundance: .
j_gene: TRBJ2-2
d_gene: TRBD1
len: 12
v_gene: TRBV19

CDR3nt: TGTGCCAGCAGCGTGGGCGGGACAGAAAACATTCAGTACTTC
CDR3aa: CASSVGGTENIQYF
abundance: .
j_gene: TRBJ2-4
d_gene: .
len: 14
v_gene: TRBV9

CDR3nt: TGTGCCAGCAGCTTAGCGGACAGGGGGTTGACAGATACGCAGTATTTT
CDR3aa: CASSLADRGLTDTQYF
abundance: .
j_gene: TRBJ2-3
d_gene: TRBD1
len: 16
v_gene: TRBV11-1

CDR3nt: TGTGCCAGCAGCTTAGCGGTCCTAGCGGGGAGCTCCTACGAGCAGTACTTC
CDR3aa: CASSLAVLAGSSYEQYF
abundance: once
j_gene: TRBJ2-7
d_gene: TRBD2
len: 17
v_gene: TRBV7-8

CDR3nt: TGTGCCAGCAGCTTGGACCGGGCCGCCCCCAGGGGAACTGAAGCTTTCTTT
CDR3aa: CASSLDRAAPRGTEAFF
abundance: .
j_gene: TRBJ1-1
d_gene: .
len: 17
v_gene: TRBV5-4

CDR3nt: TGTGCCAGCAGCTTACAAGGAGGCAATCAGCCCCAGCATTTT
CDR3aa: CASSLQGGNQPQHF
abundance: once
j_gene: TRBJ1-5
d_gene: .
len: 14
v_gene: TRBV7-2

CDR3nt: TGTGCCAGCACGACGATCGAGAGGGCCTACGAGCAGTACTTC
CDR3aa: CASTTIERAYEQYF
abundance: .
j_gene: TRBJ2-7
d_gene: .
len: 14
v_gene: TRBV6-6

CDR3nt: TGTGCCAGCAGCTTAGTTTTAGCGGGGGATAATGAGCAGTTCTTC
CDR3aa: CASSLVLAGDNEQFF
abundance: .
j_gene: TRBJ2-1
d_gene: TRBD2
len: 15
v_gene: TRBV7-9

CDR3nt: TGTGCCAGCTCAATCACAGGGGACGGGTACGAGCAGTACTTC
CDR3aa: CASSITGDGYEQYF
abundance: .
j_gene: TRBJ2-7
d_gene: TRBD1
len: 14
v_gene: TRBV18

CDR3nt: TGTGCCAGCAGCTCGAAACAGGGGTATGGCTACACCTTC
CDR3aa: CASSSKQGYGYTF
abundance: .
j_gene: TRBJ1-2
d_gene: TRBD1
len: 13
v_gene: TRBV11-3

CDR3nt: TGCAGCGTGGCGGGAGGAGGGGAGCTGTTTTTT
CDR3aa: CSVAGGGELFF
abundance: .
j_gene: TRBJ2-2
d_gene: TRBD2
len: 11
v_gene: TRBV29-1

CDR3nt: TGTGCCAGCAGTCGGGACATCCAACGGCTCTATGGCTACACCTTC
CDR3aa: CASSRDIQRLYGYTF
abundance: few
j_gene: TRBJ1-2
d_gene: .
len: 15
v_gene: TRBV6-2/TRBV6-3

CDR3nt: TGTGCCAGCAGCGTCCCGGGGGGGCAAGAGACCCAGTACTTC
CDR3aa: CASSVPGGQETQYF
abundance: .
j_gene: TRBJ2-5
d_gene: TRBD2
len: 14
v_gene: TRBV7-9

CDR3nt: TGTGCCAGCAGTAACAGTGACTCCTCCACTAGGAAGTACTTC
CDR3aa: CASSNSDSSTRKYF
abundance: .
j_gene: TRBJ2-5
d_gene: .
len: 14
v_gene: TRBV2

CDR3nt: TGTGCCAGCGCTAAGGACACTCCCAGGAGTAAGCCCCAGCATTTT
CDR3aa: CASAKDTPRSKPQHF
abundance: few
j_gene: TRBJ1-5
d_gene: .
len: 15
v_gene: TRBV2

CDR3nt: TGTGCCAGCAGCTTAGTCGGTCTCACAGCCATTCAAGAGACCCAGTACTTC
CDR3aa: CASSLVGLTAIQETQYF
abundance: .
j_gene: TRBJ2-5
d_gene: .
len: 17
v_gene: TRBV7-8

CDR3nt: TGCGCCAGCAGCCAAGTCTTAGATGAAAAACTGTTTTTT
CDR3aa: CASSQVLDEKLFF
abundance: once
j_gene: TRBJ1-4
d_gene: .
len: 13
v_gene: TRBV4-1

CDR3nt: TGTGCCACCAGTGACTCGCGGGACAGGGGGACAGATACGCAGTATTTT
CDR3aa: CATSDSRDRGTDTQYF
abundance: .
j_gene: TRBJ2-3
d_gene: TRBD1
len: 16
v_gene: TRBV24-1

CDR3nt: TGTGCCAGCAGTTTGGACGGAGGAATCTACAATGAGCAGTTCTTC
CDR3aa: CASSLDGGIYNEQFF
abundance: few
j_gene: TRBJ2-1
d_gene: .
len: 15
v_gene: TRBV27

CDR3nt: TGTGCCAGTAGTCCGCAGGGGCGCTCCTACGAGCAGTACTTC
CDR3aa: CASSPQGRSYEQYF
abundance: .
j_gene: TRBJ2-7
d_gene: .
len: 14
v_gene: TRBV19

CDR3nt: TGTGCCAGCTGGGGGGACAGGGTTATCCCTGAAGCTTTCTTT
CDR3aa: CASWGDRVIPEAFF
abundance: .
j_gene: TRBJ1-1
d_gene: TRBD1
len: 14
v_gene: TRBV2

CDR3nt: TGTGCCAGCAGCCAAGGGACAACTGAAGAGACCCAGTACTTC
CDR3aa: CASSQGTTEETQYF
abundance: .
j_gene: TRBJ2-5
d_gene: .
len: 14
v_gene: TRBV4-2

CDR3nt: TGTGCCAGCAGCCACCCGGGAGCGAACACCGGGGAGCTGTTTTTT
CDR3aa: CASSHPGANTGELFF
abundance: .
j_gene: TRBJ2-2
d_gene: .
len: 15
v_gene: TRBV11-1

CDR3nt: TGTGCCAGCAGCACTCCAAAGACAGAGCAAGAGACCCAGTACTTC
CDR3aa: CASSTPKTEQETQYF
abundance: .
j_gene: TRBJ2-5
d_gene: .
len: 15
v_gene: TRBV7-9

CDR3nt: TGTGCTAGTGCCCCCGGACAGAGTTCCAACACCGGGGAGCTGTTTTTT
CDR3aa: CASAPGQSSNTGELFF
abundance: .
j_gene: TRBJ2-2
d_gene: .
len: 16
v_gene: TRBV12-5

CDR3nt: TGTGCCATCAGTGAGGACACTCCAAATTCACCCCTCCACTTT
CDR3aa: CAISEDTPNSPLHF
abundance: .
j_gene: TRBJ1-6
d_gene: .
len: 14
v_gene: TRBV10-3

CDR3nt: TGTGCCAGCAGCCAAGATGCGGGGGGCGGGAGTGTTCGTGCCGGGGAGCTGTTTTTT
CDR3aa: CASSQDAGGGSVRAGELFF
abundance: few
j_gene: TRBJ2-2
d_gene: TRBD2
len: 19
v_gene: TRBV4-2

CDR3nt: TGTGCCAGCATCTTTGCGGGGGCCAACGTCCTGACTTTC
CDR3aa: CASIFAGANVLTF
abundance: once
j_gene: TRBJ2-6
d_gene: .
len: 13
v_gene: TRBV7-9

CDR3nt: TGTGCCAGCAGTATAGACAGGGCAAAGACCCAGTACTTC
CDR3aa: CASSIDRAKTQYF
abundance: .
j_gene: TRBJ2-5
d_gene: TRBD1
len: 13
v_gene: TRBV28

CDR3nt: TGTGCCTGGACCAAAGGAGCCGGGAACACTGAAGCTTTCTTT
CDR3aa: CAWTKGAGNTEAFF
abundance: .
j_gene: TRBJ1-1
d_gene: .
len: 14
v_gene: TRBV30

CDR3nt: TGTGCTAGTGGCCAAGGGGGTTTGGCTTTCTTT
CDR3aa: CASGQGGLAFF
abundance: once
j_gene: TRBJ1-1
d_gene: .
len: 11
v_gene: TRBV12-5

CDR3nt: TGTGCCAGCAGGCCTCAACAGTACCGTAATTCACCCCTCCACTTT
CDR3aa: CASRPQQYRNSPLHF
abundance: .
j_gene: TRBJ1-6
d_gene: .
len: 15
v_gene: TRBV2

CDR3nt: TGCGCCAGCAGCCAGGAATACCTGACAGTTAGCAATCAGCCCCAGCATTTT
CDR3aa: CASSQEYLTVSNQPQHF
abundance: .
j_gene: TRBJ1-5
d_gene: .
len: 17
v_gene: TRBV4-3

CDR3nt: TGTGCCAGCAGTTTCCTGACGGGAGGCCCCTACGAGCAGTACTTC
CDR3aa: CASSFLTGGPYEQYF
abundance: .
j_gene: TRBJ2-7
d_gene: TRBD2
len: 15
v_gene: TRBV27

CDR3nt: TGTGCCAGCAGCTTACCGAAACCTGACAGGGCCTCTCAGGGCTACACCTTC
CDR3aa: CASSLPKPDRASQGYTF
abundance: .
j_gene: TRBJ1-2
d_gene: TRBD1
len: 17
v_gene: TRBV7-2

CDR3nt: TGTGCCACCTCCCGGGGGACGTACGAGCAGTACTTC
CDR3aa: CATSRGTYEQYF
abundance: .
j_gene: TRBJ2-7
d_gene: .
len: 12
v_gene: TRBV18

CDR3nt: TGTGCCAGCACTTCTAGTGTGTACACCGGGGAGCTGTTTTTT
CDR3aa: CASTSSVYTGELFF
abundance: .
j_gene: TRBJ2-2
d_gene: .
len: 14
v_gene: TRBV9

CDR3nt: TGTGCCAGCAGCCCACCCGGGGGAGGAGGGGCCAACGTCCTGACTTTC
CDR3aa: CASSPPGGGGANVLTF
abundance: .
j_gene: TRBJ2-6
d_gene: .
len: 16
v_gene: TRBV5-4

CDR3nt: TGTGCCAGCTTCTTCCCGGAGCTTCTTGACGAGCAGTACTTC
CDR3aa: CASFFPELLDEQYF
abundance: .
j_gene: TRBJ2-7
d_gene: .
len: 14
v_gene: TRBV2

CDR3nt: TGTGCCAGCAGCTTAGGCAGTTACAATGAGCAGTTCTTC
CDR3aa: CASSLGSYNEQFF
abundance: .
j_gene: TRBJ2-1
d_gene: .
len: 13
v_gene: TRBV11-2

CDR3nt: TGTGCCAGCAGCGACAGTCTTGAAAACTACGAGCAGTACTTC
CDR3aa: CASSDSLENYEQYF
abundance: .
j_gene: TRBJ2-7
d_gene: .
len: 14
v_gene: TRBV7-9

CDR3nt: TGTGCCAGCAGTCACGGGACAGGGGTGATCGGGGAGCTGTTTTTT
CDR3aa: CASSHGTGVIGELFF
abundance: .
j_gene: TRBJ2-2
d_gene: TRBD1
len: 15
v_gene: TRBV6-5

CDR3nt: TGTGCCAGCAGTGCTTTGAGGGACACTGAAGCTTTCTTT
CDR3aa: CASSALRDTEAFF
abundance: .
j_gene: TRBJ1-1
d_gene: .
len: 13
v_gene: TRBV6-4

CDR3nt: TGTGCCTGGAGTGTCTCTACAGGGAGTAATGAGCAGTTCTTC
CDR3aa: CAWSVSTGSNEQFF
abundance: .
j_gene: TRBJ2-1
d_gene: .
len: 14
v_gene: TRBV30

CDR3nt: TGTGCCAGCAGCCAAGATATGCTAGAGAATCAGCCCCAGCATTTT
CDR3aa: CASSQDMLENQPQHF
abundance: .
j_gene: TRBJ1-5
d_gene: .
len: 15
v_gene: TRBV4-2

CDR3nt: TGTGCCAGCAGTGGGTCCATTAGCGGGGGGTCACAAGAGACCCAGTACTTC
CDR3aa: CASSGSISGGSQETQYF
abundance: once
j_gene: TRBJ2-5
d_gene: TRBD2
len: 17
v_gene: TRBV2

CDR3nt: TGTGCCAGCAGCTCATCGACAGGGACTGGCTACACCTTC
CDR3aa: CASSSSTGTGYTF
abundance: .
j_gene: TRBJ1-2
d_gene: TRBD1
len: 13
v_gene: TRBV7-2

CDR3nt: TGTGCCAGTAGTACCCGGACAGGGGTGGAGACCCAGTACTTC
CDR3aa: CASSTRTGVETQYF
abundance: .
j_gene: TRBJ2-5
d_gene: TRBD1
len: 14
v_gene: TRBV19

CDR3nt: TGTGCCAGCAGCCGGGGGACAGGGGGGAATCAGCCCCAGCATTTT
CDR3aa: CASSRGTGGNQPQHF
abundance: .
j_gene: TRBJ1-5
d_gene: TRBD1
len: 15
v_gene: TRBV7-9

CDR3nt: TGTGCCAGTACTAGAGCAGGGGAAGGCGAGCAGTACTTC
CDR3aa: CASTRAGEGEQYF
abundance: once
j_gene: TRBJ2-7
d_gene: .
len: 13
v_gene: TRBV19